These T cell receptor beta chains were read from a single sample in a study of CD8 T cells in ankylosing spondylitis. TCRdb reprocessed the 5' RACE reads with MiXCR, giving one entry per CDR3 protein. The repertoire includes around 140,000 distinct CDR3 sequences, 17% of them detected once, and about 30% sits in the top ten. Sample: blood, either unsorted or a sorted T cell fraction (not recorded which). All receptors come from a male donor with ankylosing spondylitis. Both conserved end residues are part of each CDR3. D genes are given only for firm matches. For some rows the clone size is stated as once, few or many, or as a class when expanded; others skip it.

V	D	J	size	CDR3	DNA
TRBV7-9	TRBD2	TRBJ2-1	.	CASSLDSGRIAYNEQFF	TGTGCCAGCAGCTTAGACAGCGGGAGAATCGCCTACAATGAGCAGTTCTTC
TRBV27	.	TRBJ2-1	.	CASSLSGAEQFF	TGTGCCAGCAGTTTATCTGGGGCGGAGCAGTTCTTC
TRBV9	.	TRBJ1-5	.	CASSEGGQINQPQHF	TGTGCCAGCAGCGAGGGGGGACAAATCAATCAGCCCCAGCATTTT
TRBV5-1	TRBD1	TRBJ1-1	few	CASSSGGRGDTEAFF	TGCGCCAGCAGCTCGGGGGGCAGGGGGGACACTGAAGCTTTCTTT
TRBV12-3/TRBV12-4	.	TRBJ2-7	.	CASSYGAGDEQYF	TGTGCCAGCAGTTACGGGGCAGGGGACGAGCAGTACTTC
TRBV5-1	TRBD1	TRBJ1-1	few	CASQQGTEAFF	TGCGCTAGCCAACAGGGGACTGAAGCTTTCTTT
TRBV28	TRBD1	TRBJ2-1	.	CASSSGTGIYNEQFF	TGTGCCAGCAGTTCCGGGACAGGGATTTACAATGAGCAGTTCTTC
TRBV13	.	TRBJ1-5	many	CASSYPGQPQHF	TGTGCCAGCAGCTACCCTGGTCAGCCCCAGCATTTT
TRBV27	.	TRBJ1-2	.	CASSSRNYGYTF	TGTGCCAGCAGTTCACGCAACTATGGCTACACCTTC
TRBV28	TRBD1	TRBJ1-5	few	CASTRGGDQPQHF	TGTGCCAGCACCAGGGGGGGAGATCAGCCCCAGCATTTT
TRBV10-3	.	TRBJ2-1	.	CAISESGQTFYNEQFF	TGTGCCATCAGTGAGTCAGGACAGACCTTCTACAATGAGCAGTTCTTC
TRBV27	.	TRBJ2-7	many	CASSSPQREDEQYF	TGTGCCAGCAGTTCCCCGCAAAGGGAGGACGAGCAGTACTTC
TRBV20-1	.	TRBJ2-2	many	CSAFYSAELFF	TGCAGTGCTTTTTACTCAGCGGAGCTGTTTTTT
TRBV7-9	TRBD2	TRBJ2-3	few	CASSSTTSGRARDTQYF	TGTGCCAGCAGCTCAACGACTAGCGGGAGGGCCAGGGATACGCAGTATTTT
TRBV12-3/TRBV12-4	.	TRBJ2-1	.	CASSFRLYEQFF	TGTGCCAGCAGTTTTCGTCTTTATGAGCAGTTCTTC
TRBV12-3/TRBV12-4	.	TRBJ2-1	few	CASIQGGGPYNEQFF	TGTGCCAGCATCCAGGGAGGAGGCCCTTACAATGAGCAGTTCTTC
TRBV9	.	TRBJ2-2	many	CASSVGQISTGELFF	TGTGCCAGCAGCGTAGGACAGATAAGCACCGGGGAGCTGTTTTTT
TRBV7-8	.	TRBJ2-5	.	CASSPMGASLETQYF	TGTGCCAGCAGCCCTATGGGGGCATCCTTGGAGACCCAGTACTTC
TRBV5-1	TRBD1	TRBJ2-1	.	CASRMATGEQFF	TGCGCCAGCAGAATGGCGACAGGGGAGCAGTTCTTC
TRBV28	.	TRBJ2-7	few	CASSQPLGEQYF	TGTGCCAGCAGTCAACCCCTAGGCGAGCAGTACTTC
TRBV7-2	.	TRBJ2-6	.	CASSLASGANVLTF	TGTGCCAGCAGCTTAGCCTCTGGGGCCAACGTCCTGACTTTC
TRBV24-1	.	TRBJ2-1	.	CATSDRSASSYNEQFF	TGTGCCACCAGTGATAGATCAGCGAGCTCCTACAATGAGCAGTTCTTC
TRBV27	TRBD2	TRBJ2-3	few	CASRLAGASPDTQYF	TGTGCCAGTCGACTAGCGGGTGCTTCCCCAGATACGCAGTATTTT
TRBV7-2	.	TRBJ1-5	few	CASSLDGFFGQPQHF	TGTGCCAGCAGCTTAGATGGTTTCTTCGGACAGCCCCAGCATTTT
TRBV6-1	.	TRBJ2-3	.	CASTNTKRGLDTSTQYF	TGTGCCAGCACCAACACAAAAAGGGGGTTGGATACATCTACGCAGTATTTT
TRBV27	.	TRBJ1-4	.	CASSPFPSGEKLFF	TGTGCCAGCAGTCCGTTTCCCTCAGGGGAAAAACTGTTTTTT
TRBV15	.	TRBJ1-2	.	CATSRDRTVTNYGYTF	TGTGCCACCAGCAGAGATCGAACAGTTACTAACTATGGCTACACCTTC
TRBV27	.	TRBJ2-1	few	CASSLSSRGLNEQFF	TGTGCCAGCAGTTTGTCCTCCCGGGGGCTCAATGAGCAGTTCTTC
TRBV20-1	TRBD2	TRBJ2-1	.	CSAREGLAGEGRSYNEQFF	TGCAGTGCTAGAGAGGGACTAGCGGGAGAGGGACGCTCCTACAATGAGCAGTTCTTC
TRBV7-9	.	TRBJ2-2	.	CASLGYGNTGELFF	TGTGCCAGCTTGGGATACGGAAACACCGGGGAGCTGTTTTTT
TRBV5-1	.	TRBJ2-3	.	CASSSYPTGTDTQYF	TGCGCCAGCAGCTCCTATCCTACGGGGACAGATACGCAGTATTTT
TRBV12-5	TRBD2	TRBJ2-5	few	CASGSAAFTSGSEAQYF	TGTGCTAGTGGTTCGGCTGCGTTTACTAGCGGCTCAGAGGCCCAGTACTTC
TRBV6-5	.	TRBJ1-1	.	CASSYSMAGPSGPEAFF	TGTGCCAGCAGTTACTCGATGGCAGGCCCGTCGGGCCCTGAAGCTTTCTTT
TRBV4-2	.	TRBJ1-1	.	CASSHTGSEAFF	TGTGCCAGCAGCCACACAGGGAGTGAAGCTTTCTTT
TRBV25-1	.	TRBJ1-2	.	CASSEYTGNYGYTF	TGTGCCAGCAGTGAATATACAGGGAACTATGGCTACACCTTC
TRBV28	TRBD2	TRBJ2-1	.	CASSAGASGKVEQFF	TGTGCCAGCAGCGCGGGAGCTAGCGGGAAGGTTGAGCAGTTCTTC
TRBV20-1	TRBD2	TRBJ2-3	.	CSARDQSSGGYRYDTQYF	TGCAGTGCTAGAGACCAGTCTAGCGGGGGTTATAGGTACGATACGCAGTATTTT
TRBV28	.	TRBJ2-3	few	CASSPPVRSTDTQYF	TGTGCCAGCAGTCCCCCCGTCAGGAGCACAGATACGCAGTATTTT
TRBV29-1	TRBD1	TRBJ2-3	few	CSVSTGTGGWDTQYF	TGCAGCGTTAGCACCGGGACAGGGGGCTGGGATACGCAGTATTTT
TRBV15	TRBD1	TRBJ2-7	.	CATSNRRQGPTEQYF	TGTGCCACCAGCAACCGGCGACAGGGTCCAACCGAGCAGTACTTC
TRBV7-9	.	TRBJ2-7	.	CASSKVGFSHEQYF	TGTGCCAGCAGCAAAGTGGGATTCTCCCACGAGCAGTACTTC